The subject of this entry is one T cell receptor beta chain. Its cognate antigen is unknown. Using immunoSEQ multiplex PCR, the repertoire was profiled, and TCRdb retains in-frame clones only, with some absent. The sample lists tens of thousands of clones; less than 85% were seen once. The record originates from a study of T cell responses to AZD1222 COVID-19 vaccine. Overall study results and limits: Baseline seropositivity occurred in only a handful of AZD1222 recipients. Donor demographics were predominantly white British with a female majority; clonal diversity may be underestimated.

J was trimmed by 9 bases and V by 4 bases; bases with no gene match: 9. CDR3 length: 15 amino acids. Germline V gives CDR1 SGHRS, CDR2 YFSETQ. Sequencing was performed on peripheral blood, taken 28 days after the second AZD1222 dose. This clonotype was obtained from an adult who received the AZD1222 COVID-19 vaccine. The rearrangement uses TRBV5-1 and TRBJ1-6; TRBD1 matches 8 bases. Here the CDR3 reads CASSGGQEGISPLHF. The CDR3 nucleotides read TGCGCCAGCAGCGGGGGACAGGAGGGGATTTCACCCCTCCACTTT.